The source of this TCR beta chain is a study of blood T cell repertoires in COVID-19. Study details: The United States, Italy and Spain were the sources of the acute and convalescent COVID-19 samples. Nucleic acid was either cDNA or gDNA, and it came from T cells, B-cell-depleted T cells, or PBMCs.

V lost 4 bases, J lost 2 bases, and 12 bases stayed unmatched. CDR1 is MNHNS, CDR2 SASEGT, per germline. This CDR3 is 17 amino acids long. Original processing methods: Amplification from reference gene primers served as the basis for estimated nucleated cell counts. The assay was immunoSEQ multiplex PCR, and TCRdb's table has in-frame clones only and misses some. V and J calls and clone size are those listed in that table; D and trimming were worked out from the DNA. There are some 250,000 clones in the sample; more than 65% occur only once, and around 4.4% lies in the top ten. The V gene is TRBV6-1, the J gene TRBJ2-7, with 9 bases matching TRBD2. The TCR originated in a man aged 50-60 years with active or convalescent COVID-19. Sequencing used peripheral blood. This chain's CDR3 is CASSGAGGAGGPYEQYF. The DNA for the CDR3 is TGTGCCAGCAGTGGAGCCGGTGGGGCGGGGGGGCCCTACGAGCAGTACTTC.